This TCR beta chain was identified during a study of blood T cell repertoires in COVID-19. Study in general: From T cells, B-cell-depleted T cells, or PBMCs came the material, which was cDNA or gDNA.

The Seattle site enrolled patients during active infection and followed them longitudinally. The method was immunoSEQ multiplex PCR; TCRdb's version includes in-frame clones alone and lacks a portion of them. This sample yields around 460,000 clones, of which about 87% are seen a single time; roughly 0.84% belongs to the top ten. Between the trimmed V and J ends, which lost 2 bases and 3 bases, there was a span of 18 bases. The CDR3 sequence is 16 residues long. The germline gives CDR1 SGHDT, CDR2 YYEEEE. The sequence came from a man between 18 and 29 years old with COVID-19, enrolled during active disease. Sequences were obtained from peripheral blood. This chain joins TRBV5-6 and TRBJ2-7; the D gene is possibly TRBD2 (5 bases). CDR3 residues: CASSLGDWIEGYEQYF. CDR3 sequence (DNA): TGTGCCAGCAGCTTAGGAGACTGGATTGAGGGCTACGAGCAGTACTTC.